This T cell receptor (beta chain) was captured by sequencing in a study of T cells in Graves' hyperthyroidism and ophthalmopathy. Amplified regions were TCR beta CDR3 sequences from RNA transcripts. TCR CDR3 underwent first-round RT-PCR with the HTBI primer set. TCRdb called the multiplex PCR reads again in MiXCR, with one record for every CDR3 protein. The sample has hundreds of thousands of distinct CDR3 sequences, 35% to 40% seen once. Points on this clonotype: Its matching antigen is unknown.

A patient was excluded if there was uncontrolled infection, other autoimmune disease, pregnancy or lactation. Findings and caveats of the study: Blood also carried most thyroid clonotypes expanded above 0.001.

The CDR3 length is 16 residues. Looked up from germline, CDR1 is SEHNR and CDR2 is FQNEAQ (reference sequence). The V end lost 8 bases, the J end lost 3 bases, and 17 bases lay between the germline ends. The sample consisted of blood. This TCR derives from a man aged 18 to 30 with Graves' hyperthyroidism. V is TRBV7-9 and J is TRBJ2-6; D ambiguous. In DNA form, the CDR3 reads TGTGCCAGCTCACCACCGGTCGTAAGTGGGGCCAACGTCCTGACTTTC. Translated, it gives CASSPPVVSGANVLTF.